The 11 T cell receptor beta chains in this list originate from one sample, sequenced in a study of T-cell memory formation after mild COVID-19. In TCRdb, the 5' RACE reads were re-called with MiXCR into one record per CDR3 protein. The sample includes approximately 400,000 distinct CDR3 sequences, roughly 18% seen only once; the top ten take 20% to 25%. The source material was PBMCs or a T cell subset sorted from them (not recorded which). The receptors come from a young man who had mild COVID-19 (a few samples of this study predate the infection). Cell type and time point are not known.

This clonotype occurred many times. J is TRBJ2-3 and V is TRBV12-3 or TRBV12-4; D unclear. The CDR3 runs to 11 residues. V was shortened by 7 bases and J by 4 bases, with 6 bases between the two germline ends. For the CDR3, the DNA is TGTGCCAGCATCTTTGCAGATACGCAGTATTTT. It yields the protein CASIFADTQYF.

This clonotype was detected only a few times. The CDR3 spells CASSWTPGQGLNEQFF. CDR3 sequence (DNA): TGCGCCAGCAGCTGGACGCCGGGACAGGGGCTCAATGAGCAGTTCTTC. The V and J genes are TRBV5-1 and TRBJ2-1; the match to TRBD1 covers 10 bases. The CDR3 has 16 residues. The V gene's germline CDR1 is SGHRS and CDR2 YFSETQ. V lost 3 bases, J lost 6 bases, and 9 bases stayed unmatched.

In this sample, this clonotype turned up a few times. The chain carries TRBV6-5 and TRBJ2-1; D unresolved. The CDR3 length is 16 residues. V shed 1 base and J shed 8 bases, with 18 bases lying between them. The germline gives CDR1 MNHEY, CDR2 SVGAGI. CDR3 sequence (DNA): TGTGCCAGCAGTTACTTCCCTTACTCTTCGGGCCATGAGCAGTTCTTC. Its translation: CASSYFPYSSGHEQFF.

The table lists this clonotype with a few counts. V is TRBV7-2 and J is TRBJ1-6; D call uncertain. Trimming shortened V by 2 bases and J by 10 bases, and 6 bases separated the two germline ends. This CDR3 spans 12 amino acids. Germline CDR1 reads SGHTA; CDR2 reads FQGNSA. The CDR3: CASSLRVSPLHF. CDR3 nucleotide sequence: TGTGCCAGCAGCTTAAGGGTCTCACCCCTCCACTTT.

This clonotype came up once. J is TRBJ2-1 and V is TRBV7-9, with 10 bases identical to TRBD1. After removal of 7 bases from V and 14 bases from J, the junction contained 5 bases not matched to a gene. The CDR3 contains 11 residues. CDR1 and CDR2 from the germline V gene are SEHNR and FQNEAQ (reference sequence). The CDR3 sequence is CASNEGTGEFF. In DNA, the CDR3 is TGTGCCAGCAACGAGGGGACAGGGGAGTTCTTC.

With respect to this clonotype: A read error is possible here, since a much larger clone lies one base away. The CDR3 sequence: CASSLEQNGYTF. The CDR3 DNA reads TGCGCCAGCAGCTTGGAACAGAATGGCTACACCTTC. The chain combines TRBV5-1 with TRBJ1-2; D not certain. Trimming cost V 0 bases and J 6 bases, with 6 bases left between them. This CDR3 contains 12 residues. The germline CDR1 and CDR2 sequences are SGHRS and YFSETQ.

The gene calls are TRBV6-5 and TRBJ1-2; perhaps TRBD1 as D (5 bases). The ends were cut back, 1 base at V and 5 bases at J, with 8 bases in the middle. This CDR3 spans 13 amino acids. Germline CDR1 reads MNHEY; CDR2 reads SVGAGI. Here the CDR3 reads CASSYLGLYGYTF. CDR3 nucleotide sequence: TGTGCCAGCAGTTACTTGGGACTTTATGGCTACACCTTC.

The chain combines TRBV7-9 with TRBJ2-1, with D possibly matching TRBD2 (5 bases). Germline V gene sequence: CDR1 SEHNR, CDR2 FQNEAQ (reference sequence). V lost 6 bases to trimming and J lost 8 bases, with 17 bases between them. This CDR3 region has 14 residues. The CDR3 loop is CASRPRAGGDEQFF. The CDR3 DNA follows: TGTGCCAGCAGGCCAAGGGCAGGAGGAGATGAGCAGTTCTTC. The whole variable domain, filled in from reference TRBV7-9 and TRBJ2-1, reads DTGVSQNPRHKITKRGQNVTFRCDPISEHNRLYWYRQTLGQGPEFLTYFQNEAQLEKSRLLSDRFSAERPKGSFSTLEIQRTEQGDSAMYLCASRPRAGGDEQFFGPGTRLTVL.

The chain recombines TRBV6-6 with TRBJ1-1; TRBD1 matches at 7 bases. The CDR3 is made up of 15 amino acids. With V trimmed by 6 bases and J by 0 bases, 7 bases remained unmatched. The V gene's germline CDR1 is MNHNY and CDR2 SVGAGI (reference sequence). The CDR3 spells CASSLRTGMNTEAFF. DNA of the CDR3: TGTGCCAGCAGCCTCAGGACAGGCATGAACACTGAAGCTTTCTTT.

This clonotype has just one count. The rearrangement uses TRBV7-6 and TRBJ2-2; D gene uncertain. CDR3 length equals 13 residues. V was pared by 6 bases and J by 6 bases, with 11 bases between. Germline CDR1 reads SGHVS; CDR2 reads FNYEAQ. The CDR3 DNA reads TGTGCCAGCAGTCCTAGAGTGCCCGGGGAGCTGTTTTTT. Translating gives CASSPRVPGELFF.

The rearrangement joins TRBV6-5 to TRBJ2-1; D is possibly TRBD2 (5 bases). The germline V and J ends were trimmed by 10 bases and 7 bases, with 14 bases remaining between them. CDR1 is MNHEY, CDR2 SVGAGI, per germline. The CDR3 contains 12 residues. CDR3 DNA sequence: TGTGCCACCTCTCCGAGGGAGAATGAGCAGTTCTTC. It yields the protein CATSPRENEQFF.